This TCR beta chain was retrieved from a study of naive and memory T cell subsets. The beta constant-region primer was an equimolar mix of two oligonucleotides covering TRBC1 and TRBC2. The ligated cDNA underwent four PCR rounds using SP2 and nested alpha and beta constant-region primers. TCRdb reprocessed the UMI-ligation and nested PCR reads via MiXCR and lists one record per CDR3 protein. The table includes 15,000 or so distinct CDR3 sequences, 8.7% detected once. This clonotype was counted a few times. The antigen is not known. General study findings and limits: From naive to CM, EM and EMRA, diversity decreased and Gini increased. Clonotypes are single alpha or beta chains, not paired receptors.

The CDR3 has 13 residues. Germline CDR1 SNHLY, CDR2 FYNNEI. V gave up 8 bases and J gave up 2 bases, with 13 bases separating them. The chain has TRBV2 and TRBJ2-7; D remains unclear. This TCR derives from a human donor in good health. What was sequenced was central memory CD8+ T cells from blood. CDR3 nucleotide sequence: TGTGCCAGCCATGGCATCAGAACCTACGAGCAGTACTTC. Encoded protein: CASHGIRTYEQYF.